This entry describes one T cell receptor beta chain. The antigen remains unidentified. The data derive from a study of identifying expanded T cells in peripheral blood. Findings and caveats of the study: Differentially abundant clones: roughly 1.2 between replicates, approximately 15 at about two weeks, around 19 at four. Clone count variance between roughly 2-week samples rose with total template count.

Collection occurred without any documented infections or immune events in donors. CDR1 is SNHLY, CDR2 FYNNEI, per germline. V lost 7 bases and J 2 bases, leaving 21 bases between the germline ends. CDR3 length: 17 amino acids. TCRdb's table, derived via immunoSEQ multiplex PCR, lists solely in-frame clones and lacks some. The sample records 90,000 to 120,000 clones, about 89% being singletons. Material: blood. This TCR was recovered from a person aged 18-69 years in good health. The rearrangement uses TRBV2 and TRBJ1-3; D is ambiguous. This CDR3 is CASTEGDPGEPGNTIYF. The CDR3 DNA is TGTGCCAGCACAGAGGGCGACCCGGGCGAGCCTGGAAACACCATATATTTT.